This T cell receptor beta chain appears in the sequencing data of a study of shared T cell receptors in the human thymus. Generated by immunoSEQ multiplex PCR, the TCRdb table keeps only in-frame clones and is missing some. This table holds 720,000 or so clones, roughly 85% found once. This clone showed up just once. In germline, CDR1 is SNHLY, CDR2 FYNNEI. The CDR3 extends over 18 amino acids. With V trimmed by 2 bases and J by 4 bases, 14 bases remained unmatched. The same data also contributed to another study, on human thymus T cells.

This rearrangement joins TRBV2 to TRBJ1-1; 9 nucleotides match TRBD1. The sample was thymocytes. The receptor's source is a girl in the first two years of life with a congenital heart defect. The CDR3 DNA is TGTGCCAGCAGTGAATATACTACAGGGGGCAAGATGGTCACTGAAGCTTTCTTT. Amino acid sequence: CASSEYTTGGKMVTEAFF. Full variable domain (missing parts from reference TRBV2 and TRBJ1-1): EPEVTQTPSHQVTQMGQEVILRCVPISNHLYFYWYRQILGQKVEFLVSFYNNEISEKSEIFDDQFSVERPDGSNFTLKIRSTKLEDSAMYFCASSEYTTGGKMVTEAFFGQGTRLTVV.